This T cell receptor (beta chain) comes out of a study of T cells in Graves' hyperthyroidism and ophthalmopathy. Germline CDR1 reads MDHEN; CDR2 reads SYDVKM. CDR3 size: 14 residues. With V trimmed by 5 bases and J by 1 base, 4 bases remained unmatched. Amplification of TCR beta CDR3 regions used RNA as the template. Researchers ran a first-round RT-PCR on the TCR CDR3 using the HTBI primer set. TCRdb called the multiplex PCR reads again in MiXCR, with one record for every CDR3 protein. The sample has about 520,000 distinct CDR3 sequences, approximately 25% seen once. Patients having uncontrolled infection, another autoimmune disease, pregnancy or lactation were not included.

The clonotype comes from a woman under 40 with Graves' ophthalmopathy. The J gene is TRBJ2-7, the V gene TRBV28; TRBD1 matches at 8 bases. The source material was blood. The CDR3 sequence: CASSHRGDSYEQYF. In DNA, the CDR3 is TGTGCCAGCAGTCACAGGGGGGATTCCTACGAGCAGTACTTC.